This entry lists 11 T cell receptor beta chains sequenced from one sample in a study of regulatory T cells in long-lasting Graves disease. According to the study, TCR beta libraries were built with iRepertoire HTBI primers and CDR3-region Arm-PCR. Each CDR3 protein gets one entry after TCRdb re-called the multiplex PCR reads with MiXCR. The sample has 400,000 to 450,000 distinct CDR3 sequences, around 24% seen once. Time point in this sample: persistent/refractory GD, antithyroid drugs over 5 years with positive TRAb. Preparation of the TCR library used RNA extracted from PBMCs. Sequences were derived from peripheral blood mononuclear cells (PBMCs), sampled when the disease was refractory, from a patient treated with antithyroid drugs. Receptors were obtained from a female donor with Graves disease.

This clonotype was counted ten times or more. The J gene is TRBJ2-5, the V gene TRBV10-3, with 8 bases lining up with TRBD2. This CDR3 region has 13 residues. The J segment lost 5 bases and the V segment lost 2 bases, leaving 1 base of the junction unmatched. Germline CDR1 is ENHRY and CDR2 is SYGVKD. The CDR3 protein is CAISETGGETQYF. DNA of the CDR3: TGTGCCATCAGTGAGACGGGGGGGGAGACCCAGTACTTC.

This clonotype was found a few times. The chain employs TRBV30 and TRBJ1-1; D remains ambiguous. Germline V gives CDR1 GTSNPN, CDR2 SVGIG (reference sequence). V lost 1 base, J lost 5 bases, and 8 bases lay in between. There are 12 residues in the CDR3. The CDR3 DNA follows: TGTGCCTGGAGTGGGGTTAGAACTGAAGCTTTCTTT. It codes for CAWSGVRTEAFF.

The table lists this clonotype with many counts. The DNA of the CDR3 is TGTGCTAGTGGCCGGGGACTCTCAGAGACCCAGTACTTC. The encoded protein is CASGRGLSETQYF. The chain joins TRBV12-5 to TRBJ2-5; maybe TRBD2 (6 bases). Germline V lookup: CDR1 LGHNT, CDR2 FRNRAP. The CDR3 is made up of 13 amino acids. V lost 6 bases and J lost 4, with 12 bases in between.

This clonotype was counted between two and nine times. The gene calls are TRBV5-1 and TRBJ1-2, with 9 bases identical to TRBD1. The V gene's germline CDR1 is SGHRS and CDR2 YFSETQ. The CDR3 is 15 residues long. The ends lost 4 bases at V and 5 bases at J; junction bases unmatched: 9. DNA for the CDR3: TGCGCCAGCAGCCCCCCGGGGACAGGGACATATGGCTACACCTTC. It is translated as CASSPPGTGTYGYTF.

The chain has TRBV14 and TRBJ1-2; TRBD1 might be the D (5 bases). The V end lost 0 bases, the J end lost 8 bases, and 16 bases lay between the germline ends. CDR1 SGHDN and CDR2 FVKESK come from the germline V gene. The CDR3 spans 15 residues. CDR3 residues: CASSQDLGEFKGYTF. For the CDR3, the DNA is TGTGCCAGCAGCCAAGATTTGGGGGAATTCAAGGGCTACACCTTC.

This clonotype was detected a few times. The gene calls are TRBV19 and TRBJ2-7; possibly TRBD1 for D (6 bases). Per germline, CDR1 LNHDA and CDR2 SQIVND (reference sequence). The CDR3 runs to 16 residues. Trimming removed 5 bases at V and 3 bases at J, with 20 bases between. CDR3 sequence: CASSVGAQGRVYEQYF. DNA for the CDR3: TGTGCCAGTAGTGTTGGAGCACAGGGTCGAGTCTACGAGCAGTACTTC.

This clonotype came up many times. The chain couples TRBV2 to TRBJ1-2; D call uncertain. Germline V CDR1 and CDR2: SNHLY, FYNNEI. The CDR3 has 11 amino acids. The V end lost 3 bases, the J end lost 6 bases, and 5 bases lay between the germline ends. CDR3: CASSDLHGYTF. CDR3 sequence (DNA): TGTGCCAGCAGTGATCTTCATGGCTACACCTTC.

This clonotype has at least ten counts. The chain uses TRBV20-1 and TRBJ1-2; 12 bases match TRBD1. Unmatched junction bases numbered 4, after V lost 5 bases and J lost 9 bases. Germline CDR1 is DFQATT and CDR2 is SNEGSKA (reference sequence). The CDR3 spans 12 residues. The CDR3 DNA sequence: TGCAGTGCTGTGGGACAGGGGGCGAGCTACACCTTC. Encoded protein: CSAVGQGASYTF.

This rearrangement joins TRBV28 to TRBJ1-2, with 8 bases matching TRBD1. Germline assignment: CDR1 MDHEN and CDR2 SYDVKM. V lost 5 bases and J lost 5; bases outside the gene matches: 10. CDR3 length: 15 amino acids. The CDR3 region has the DNA TGTGCCAGCAGTCAGACAGGGGTTCGGGCATATGGCTACACCTTC. Its translation is CASSQTGVRAYGYTF.

This clonotype has more than one count but fewer than ten. The J gene is TRBJ2-5, the V gene TRBV12-3 or TRBV12-4, with a tentative D call TRBD2 (6 bases). CDR3 length: 16 amino acids. Trimming shortened V by 1 base and J by 5 bases, and 17 bases separated the two germline ends. CDR3 DNA: TGTGCCAGCAGTTTAGAGGTCGCGGGAAGGCGGGAGACCCAGTACTTC. Protein sequence: CASSLEVAGRRETQYF.

This clonotype was counted between two and nine times. The genes are TRBV6-1 and TRBJ1-1; D call uncertain. The V and J ends lost 6 bases and 2 bases respectively, with 10 bases between them. This CDR3 region has 13 residues. CDR1 and CDR2 (germline): MNHNS, SASEGT. The CDR3 DNA sequence: TGTGCCAGCAGCGCCTTGGCCAACACTGAAGCTTTCTTT. Translation gives CASSALANTEAFF.